The 8 T cell receptor beta chains given below trace back to one sample, sequenced in a study of graft-versus-host responses after intestinal transplantation. The antigens for these receptors are not known. Assay used: immunoSEQ multiplex PCR; TCRdb lists only in-frame clones, some missing. This sample carries tens of thousands of clones, roughly 95% of them seen once, and the ten largest clones take about 0.55%. Sequenced here: unstimulated CD8+ T cells sorted from spleen or lymph node cells, sampled before transplant. These receptors were collected from a human donor who was the organ donor for an intestinal transplant.

V and J are TRBV2 and TRBJ2-3; the match to TRBD2 covers 11 bases. Losses at the gene ends were 5 bases for V and 2 bases for J; bases not matched to a gene: 9. The CDR3 sequence is 17 residues long. Germline loops: CDR1 SNHLY, CDR2 FYNNEI. The CDR3 nucleotides are TGTGCCAGCAGTTCTCCGGGACTAGCGGCCCACACAGATACGCAGTATTTT. This gives the protein CASSSPGLAAHTDTQYF.

This chain connects TRBV30 to TRBJ2-2; D is ambiguous. V was clipped by 2 bases and J by 4 bases, with 5 bases between them. The CDR3 runs to 12 residues. CDR1 and CDR2 from the germline V gene are GTSNPN and SVGIG (reference sequence). The CDR3, as DNA: TGTGCCTGGAGTCGCATCACCGGGGAGCTGTTTTTT. This codes for CAWSRITGELFF.

The chain recombines TRBV7-6 with TRBJ1-1; D uncertain. V lost 5 bases to trimming and J lost 6 bases, with 13 bases between them. CDR3 length: 13 amino acids. Germline V gene sequence: CDR1 SGHVS, CDR2 FNYEAQ. CDR3 residues: CASSPLGGPEAFF. For the CDR3, the DNA is TGTGCCAGCAGCCCCCTAGGTGGGCCTGAAGCTTTCTTT. Together with reference TRBV7-6 and TRBJ1-1, the CDR3 gives the full variable domain: GAGVSQSPRYKVTKRGQDVALRCDPISGHVSLYWYRQALGQGPEFLTYFNYEAQQDKSGLPNDRFSAERPEGSISTLTIQRTEQRDSAMYRCASSPLGGPEAFFGQGTRLTVV.

The CDR3 reads CASSQARTGIMNTEAFF. As DNA, the CDR3 is TGCGCCAGCAGCCAAGCTCGGACAGGGATCATGAACACTGAAGCTTTCTTT. The gene calls are TRBV4-1 and TRBJ1-1; TRBD1 matches 8 bases. The CDR3 extends over 17 amino acids. The V and J ends lost 1 base and 0 bases, in that order; junction bases with no gene match: 7. Germline V gives CDR1 MGHRA, CDR2 YSYEKL.

This clone showed up just once. The chain is built from TRBV30 and TRBJ2-7; D is uncertain. The V gene's germline CDR1 is GTSNPN and CDR2 SVGIG (reference sequence). The germline V and J ends were trimmed by 0 bases and 2 bases, with 2 bases remaining between them. The CDR3 is made up of 11 amino acids. The CDR3 here is CAWSVTYEQYF. The CDR3 coding sequence is TGTGCCTGGAGTGTGACCTACGAGCAGTACTTC.

This clone was observed a single time. The V and J genes are TRBV29-1 and TRBJ1-2, with D perhaps matching TRBD1 (5 bases). Trimming cost V 2 bases and J 4 bases, with 8 bases left between them. In germline, CDR1 is SQVTM, CDR2 ANQGSEA. The CDR3 is made up of 12 amino acids. The CDR3 DNA reads TGCAGCGTTGAATGGGGACCCTATGGCTACACCTTC. Protein: CSVEWGPYGYTF.

This clone was detected a few times. The chain recombines TRBV7-9 with TRBJ1-5, with no clear D. Trimming removed 5 bases from V and 6 bases from J, with 8 bases in between. The CDR3 is 12 residues long. Germline V gene lookup returns CDR1 SEHNR and CDR2 FQNEAQ (reference sequence). CDR3 region: CASSDETQPQHF. CDR3 DNA sequence: TGTGCCAGCAGCGACGAAACTCAGCCCCAGCATTTT.

This clone was seen once. V usage is TRBV9 and J usage is TRBJ1-2; D might be TRBD1 (6 bases). The CDR3 contains 16 residues. Trimming took 1 base from V and 6 from J, leaving 19 bases between them. Looked up from germline, CDR1 is SGDLS and CDR2 is YYNGEE. CDR3 DNA sequence: TGTGCCAGCAGCGTATATCCCAGACAGGATGGTGATGGCTACACCTTC. Residues: CASSVYPRQDGDGYTF.